These 21 T cell receptor beta chains originate from one sample sequenced in a study of blood T cell repertoires in COVID-19. Using immunoSEQ multiplex PCR, the repertoire was profiled, and TCRdb retains in-frame clones only, with some absent. The table includes some 180,000 clones, 70% to 80% detected once. The specimen sequenced was peripheral blood. The receptor source for this set is a man in his fifties who had recovered from COVID-19.

The chain employs TRBV6-6 and TRBJ2-7; TRBD1 aligns across 10 bases. V trimming: 6 bases; J trimming: 0 bases; junction bases outside the gene matches: 2. CDR1 MNHNY and CDR2 SVGAGI come from the germline V gene (reference sequence). The CDR3 extends over 14 amino acids. The DNA of the CDR3 is TGTGCCAGCAGCCGGGACAGGGGCTCCTACGAGCAGTACTTC. This translates into CASSRDRGSYEQYF.

This clone was recorded once. The CDR3 nucleotides are TGCGCCAGCAGTGAGGCGATGGACACTGAAGCTTTCTTT. Residues: CASSEAMDTEAFF. The V call is TRBV10-1, the J call TRBJ1-1; D ambiguous. The CDR3 contains 13 residues. Between the trimmed V and J ends, which lost 2 bases and 3 bases, there was a span of 7 bases. From germline, CDR1 is WNHNN and CDR2 SYGVQD (reference sequence).

The chain recombines TRBV19 with TRBJ1-2; TRBD1 matches 9 bases. This CDR3 is built from 16 residues. The trim removed 1 base at V and 3 bases at J, leaving 6 bases unmatched. Germline CDR1 LNHDA, CDR2 SQIVND (reference sequence). The CDR3 region is CASSIAETGGDYGYTF. CDR3 nucleotides: TGTGCCAGTAGTATAGCAGAAACAGGGGGCGACTATGGCTACACCTTC.

V gene TRBV7-8 combines with J gene TRBJ2-7; TRBD2 agrees at 8 bases. CDR1 and CDR2 from the germline V gene are SGHVS and FQNEAQ. V trimming: 1 base; J trimming: 7 bases; junction bases outside the gene matches: 9. The CDR3 covers 15 residues. CDR3 amino acids: CASSLVGGRSGEQYF. The CDR3 DNA follows: TGTGCCAGCAGCTTAGTCGGCGGGAGGTCGGGAGAGCAGTACTTC.

The chain links TRBV27 to TRBJ1-2; TRBD1 matches at 7 bases. CDR3 length equals 15 residues. V lost 2 bases to trimming and J lost 8 bases; unmatched junction nucleotides: 11. CDR1 is MNHEY and CDR2 is SMNVEV in the germline V gene (reference sequence). DNA of the CDR3: TGTGCCAGCAGTTTACGTAAGACAGGGACTTTGGGCTACACCTTC. Protein sequence: CASSLRKTGTLGYTF.

At least ten counts were recorded for this clone. The gene calls are TRBV3-1 (or the pseudogene TRBV3-2) and TRBJ1-2, with no clear D. Germline CDR1 LGHDT, CDR2 YNNKEL (reference sequence). The ends were cut back, 3 bases at V and 4 bases at J, with 15 bases in the middle. The CDR3 length is 15 residues. CDR3 sequence reads: CASSQGVGNPYGYTF. CDR3 DNA: TGTGCCAGCAGCCAGGGTGTCGGGAACCCCTATGGCTACACCTTC.

The rearrangement links TRBV29-1 to TRBJ1-2, with no clear D. Germline-derived CDR1 and CDR2 are SQVTM and ANQGSEA. The CDR3 covers 13 residues. V gave up 4 bases and J gave up 8 bases, with 17 bases separating them. The CDR3 sequence: CSVAQTPHAGYTF. As DNA, the CDR3 is TGCAGCGTTGCTCAGACTCCTCACGCCGGCTACACCTTC.

Only one count was recorded for this clone. The genes are TRBV11-2 and TRBJ2-7; 7 bases map to TRBD2. Germline lookup yields CDR1 SGHAT and CDR2 FQNNGV. Germline trimming cut 6 bases from V and 0 bases from J; bases unmatched to any gene: 14. The CDR3 runs to 17 residues. The CDR3 here is CASRGRGSGRSSYEQYF. Here the CDR3 DNA reads TGTGCCAGCAGGGGTAGGGGTAGCGGGCGGAGCTCCTACGAGCAGTACTTC.

This clone has just a few counts. The chain uses TRBV5-6 and TRBJ1-2; no clear D gene. This CDR3 spans 13 amino acids. The germline V and J ends were trimmed by 0 bases and 7 bases, with 10 bases remaining between them. The germline gives CDR1 SGHDT, CDR2 YYEEEE. In nucleotides, the CDR3 is TGTGCCAGCAGCTTGGCCTTTGACACTGGCTACACCTTC. Amino acids: CASSLAFDTGYTF.

J is TRBJ2-2 and V is TRBV18; 7 bases align to TRBD1. The CDR3 sequence is 15 residues long. The ends lost 3 bases at V and 0 bases at J; junction bases unmatched: 1. Per germline, CDR1 KGHSH and CDR2 LQKENI. In DNA form, the CDR3 reads TGTGCCAGCTCACCTGACAGGGCGAACACCGGGGAGCTGTTTTTT. Protein sequence: CASSPDRANTGELFF. Variable domain in full (rest from reference TRBV18 and TRBJ2-2): NAGVMQNPRHLVRRRGQEARLRCSPMKGHSHVYWYRQLPEEGLKFMVYLQKENIIDESGMPKERFSAEFPKEGPSILRIQQVVRGDSAAYFCASSPDRANTGELFFGEGSRLTVL.

This clone was found a few times. The gene calls are TRBV7-7 and TRBJ2-3; D is unclear. Per the germline V gene, CDR1 is SSHAT and CDR2 is FNYEAQ (reference sequence). Trimming removed 5 bases at V and 1 base at J, with 16 bases between. This CDR3 spans 16 amino acids. CDR3 residues: CASSEGISERTDTQYF. CDR3 coding DNA: TGTGCCAGCAGCGAAGGCATTTCGGAGCGCACAGATACGCAGTATTTT. Looking up the rest from reference TRBV7-7 and TRBJ2-3 gives the full variable domain: GAGVSQSPRYKVTKRGQDVTLRCDPISSHATLYWYQQALGQGPEFLTYFNYEAQPDKSGLPSDRFSAERPEGSISTLTIQRTEQRDSAMYRCASSEGISERTDTQYFGPGTRLTVL.

The chain recombines TRBV6-2 or TRBV6-3 with TRBJ1-1; 7 bases fit TRBD1. Germline assignment: CDR1 MNHEY and CDR2 SVGEGT. The length of the CDR3 is 14 residues. Losses at the gene ends were 5 bases for V and 2 bases for J; bases not matched to a gene: 5. The chain's CDR3 is CASSPNRGNTEAFF. CDR3 nucleotide sequence: TGTGCCAGCAGTCCAAACAGGGGCAACACTGAAGCTTTCTTT.

The CDR3 loop reads CASSEGEFNEKLFF. The CDR3 nucleotides read TGTGCCAGCAGTGAAGGGGAGTTTAATGAAAAACTGTTTTTT. The chain joins TRBV2 to TRBJ1-4; D is undetermined. This CDR3 comprises 14 residues. With 1 base removed from V and 4 bases from J, the gap between germline ends came to 7 bases. Germline values: CDR1 SNHLY, CDR2 FYNNEI.

The V and J genes are TRBV6-2 or TRBV6-3 and TRBJ1-5, with 7 nucleotides matching TRBD1. Trimming removed 2 bases from V and 0 bases from J; junction bases left unmatched: 10. The germline gives CDR1 MNHEY, CDR2 SVGEGT. The CDR3 spans 18 residues. CDR3 bases: TGTGCCAGCAGTTACCCGCCGGACAGGATTACTAGCAATCAGCCCCAGCATTTT. Encoded protein: CASSYPPDRITSNQPQHF.

This clone was seen a single time. The chain couples TRBV19 to TRBJ2-7; 9 bases agree with TRBD1. V shed 4 bases, J shed 4 bases, and the junction held 8 bases outside the gene matches. The germline CDR1 and CDR2 sequences are LNHDA and SQIVND (reference sequence). The CDR3 loop spans 15 amino acids. The CDR3 sequence is CASSSSGTGRYEQYF. Written as DNA, the CDR3 is TGTGCCAGTAGTAGCTCCGGGACAGGGCGATACGAGCAGTACTTC.

The V call is TRBV7-8, the J call TRBJ1-1, with a weak D call TRBD1 (6 bases). The CDR3 consists of 16 residues. Germline assignment: CDR1 SGHVS and CDR2 FQNEAQ. The V end lost 3 bases, the J end lost 2 bases, and 16 bases lay between the germline ends. CDR3 in amino acids: CASSFRTELKNTEAFF. The CDR3 DNA reads as TGTGCCAGCAGCTTCCGGACAGAACTGAAAAACACTGAAGCTTTCTTT.

J is TRBJ1-4 and V is TRBV28; D ambiguous. Per germline, CDR1 MDHEN and CDR2 SYDVKM. This CDR3 is 14 amino acids long. Trimming pared 4 bases from V and 7 bases from J, leaving 13 bases between. The CDR3 reads CASSWASTREKLFF. Written as DNA, the CDR3 is TGTGCCAGCAGTTGGGCCTCCACGCGTGAAAAACTGTTTTTT.

The rearrangement links TRBV27 to TRBJ2-7, with TRBD2 matching 12 bases. Germline V CDR1 and CDR2: MNHEY, SMNVEV (reference sequence). V lost 8 bases, J lost 5 bases, and 4 bases stayed unmatched. The CDR3 sequence is 13 residues long. CDR3 region: CASRRLAGDEQYF. The CDR3 nucleotides are TGTGCCAGCCGACGACTAGCGGGAGACGAGCAGTACTTC.

The V and J genes are TRBV2 and TRBJ2-7; 7 nucleotides agree with TRBD2. The CDR3 has 14 amino acids. The junction had 7 bases not matched to a gene; V was cut back by 6 bases and J by 2 bases. The germline V gene encodes CDR1 SNHLY and CDR2 FYNNEI. The CDR3 is CASRVLAQAYEQYF. The DNA for the CDR3 is TGTGCCAGCAGGGTACTAGCGCAGGCCTACGAGCAGTACTTC.

The gene calls are TRBV7-8 and TRBJ1-4, with unresolved D. CDR3 length: 16 amino acids. V lost 5 bases and J 2 bases, leaving 15 bases between the germline ends. Germline V gene lookup returns CDR1 SGHVS and CDR2 FQNEAQ. The DNA for the CDR3 is TGTGCCAGCAGCCTCCGCCCGGCGGGGACTAATGAAAAACTGTTTTTT. Amino acid sequence: CASSLRPAGTNEKLFF.

The chain joins TRBV7-9 to TRBJ2-7; TRBD2 matches at 10 bases. From germline, CDR1 is SEHNR and CDR2 FQNEAQ (reference sequence). The CDR3 has 14 residues. V shed 5 bases, J shed 2 bases, and the junction held 3 bases outside the gene matches. The CDR3 nucleotides read TGTGCCAGCAGCCCTAGCGGGGGCACCTACGAGCAGTACTTC. As protein: CASSPSGGTYEQYF.